The clone carrying this T cell receptor (beta chain) showed up just a few times. These data come from a study of blood T cell repertoires in COVID-19. Original methodology: By means of reference gene primer amplification, nucleated cell counts were estimated. Here immunoSEQ multiplex PCR was the method, and the copy in TCRdb shows in-frame clones only, minus some. V, J and clone size are those of that table, while D and trimming were read from the DNA. The data show 88,000 or so clones, around 81% seen once. The sequence was collected from a human donor in a cohort sampled during active COVID-19. The sample was peripheral blood.

In DNA form, the CDR3 reads TGTGCCAGTAGCAGTGGAGGGCGAGCTTTCTTT. It translates to CASSSGGRAFF. The chain carries TRBV19 and TRBJ1-1; D gene unclear. CDR1 and CDR2 from the germline V gene are LNHDA and SQIVND (reference sequence). The CDR3 consists of 11 residues. V lost 6 bases, J lost 10 bases, and 12 bases lay in between.